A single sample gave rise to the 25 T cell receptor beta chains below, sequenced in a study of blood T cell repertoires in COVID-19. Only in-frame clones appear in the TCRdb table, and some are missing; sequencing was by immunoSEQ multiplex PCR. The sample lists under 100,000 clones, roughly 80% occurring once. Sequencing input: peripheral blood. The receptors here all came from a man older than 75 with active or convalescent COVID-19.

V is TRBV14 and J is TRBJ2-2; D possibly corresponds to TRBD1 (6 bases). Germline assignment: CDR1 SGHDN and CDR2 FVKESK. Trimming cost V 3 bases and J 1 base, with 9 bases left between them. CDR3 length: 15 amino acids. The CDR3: CASSHQGRNTGELFF. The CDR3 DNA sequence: TGTGCCAGCAGCCACCAGGGGAGGAACACCGGGGAGCTGTTTTTT.

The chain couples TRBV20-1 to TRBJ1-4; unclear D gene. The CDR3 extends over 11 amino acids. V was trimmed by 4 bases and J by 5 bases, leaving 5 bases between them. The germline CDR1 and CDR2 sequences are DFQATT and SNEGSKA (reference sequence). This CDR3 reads CSANGNEKLFF. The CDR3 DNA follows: TGCAGTGCTAACGGGAATGAAAAACTGTTTTTT.

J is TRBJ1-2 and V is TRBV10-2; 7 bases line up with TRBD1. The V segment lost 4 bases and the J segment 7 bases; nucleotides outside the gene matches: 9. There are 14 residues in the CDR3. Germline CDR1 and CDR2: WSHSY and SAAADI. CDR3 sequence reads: CASSGAGQFGGYTF. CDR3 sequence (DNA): TGCGCCAGCAGTGGGGCGGGACAGTTCGGTGGCTACACCTTC.

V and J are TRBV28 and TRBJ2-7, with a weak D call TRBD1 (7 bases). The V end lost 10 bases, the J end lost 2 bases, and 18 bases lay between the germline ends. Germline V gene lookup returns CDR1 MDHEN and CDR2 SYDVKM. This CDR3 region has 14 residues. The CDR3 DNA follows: TGTGCCACCTTACCCCAGGGGGGCCCCTACGAGCAGTACTTC. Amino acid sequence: CATLPQGGPYEQYF.

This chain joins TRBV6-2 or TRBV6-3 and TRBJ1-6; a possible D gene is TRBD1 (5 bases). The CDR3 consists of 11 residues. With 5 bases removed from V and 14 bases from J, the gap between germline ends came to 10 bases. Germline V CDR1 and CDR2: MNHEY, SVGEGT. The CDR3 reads CASSHRGALHF. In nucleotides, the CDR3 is TGTGCCAGCAGTCACCGGGGGGCCCTCCACTTT.

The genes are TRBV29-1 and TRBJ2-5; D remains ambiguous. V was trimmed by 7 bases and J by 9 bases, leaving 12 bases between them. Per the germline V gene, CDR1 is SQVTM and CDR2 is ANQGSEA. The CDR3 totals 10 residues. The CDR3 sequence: CSARTEAQYF. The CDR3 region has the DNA TGCAGCGCCCGAACCGAGGCCCAGTACTTC. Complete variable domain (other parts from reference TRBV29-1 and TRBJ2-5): SAVISQKPSRDICQRGTSLTIQCQVDSQVTMMFWYRQQPGQSLTLIATANQGSEATYESGFVIDKFPISRPNLTFSTLTVSNMSPEDSSIYLCSARTEAQYFGPGTRLLVL.

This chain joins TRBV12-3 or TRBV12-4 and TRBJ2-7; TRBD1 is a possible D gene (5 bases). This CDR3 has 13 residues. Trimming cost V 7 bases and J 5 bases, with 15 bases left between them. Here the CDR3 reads CASTSSGRDEQYF. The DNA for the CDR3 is TGTGCCAGCACCTCGTCGGGCAGGGACGAGCAGTACTTC.

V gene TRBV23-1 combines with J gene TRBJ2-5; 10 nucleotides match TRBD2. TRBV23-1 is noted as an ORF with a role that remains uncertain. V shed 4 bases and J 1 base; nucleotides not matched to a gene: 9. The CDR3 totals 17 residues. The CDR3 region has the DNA TGCGCCAGCAGTCCCCACCTGGCTAGCGGGGGCCAAGAGACCCAGTACTTC. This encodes CASSPHLASGGQETQYF.

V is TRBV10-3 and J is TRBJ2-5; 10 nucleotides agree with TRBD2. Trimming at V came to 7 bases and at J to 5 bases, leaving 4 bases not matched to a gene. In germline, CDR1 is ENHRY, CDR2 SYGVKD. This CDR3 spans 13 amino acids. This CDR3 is CAIKSGGAETQYF. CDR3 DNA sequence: TGTGCCATCAAGAGCGGGGGGGCGGAGACCCAGTACTTC.

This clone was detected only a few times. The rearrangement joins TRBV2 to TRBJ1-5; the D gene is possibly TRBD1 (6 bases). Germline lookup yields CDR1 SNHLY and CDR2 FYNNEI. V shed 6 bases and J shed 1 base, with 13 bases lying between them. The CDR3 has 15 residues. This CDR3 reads CASRATGTSNQPQHF. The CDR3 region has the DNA TGTGCCAGCAGGGCGACAGGAACCAGCAATCAGCCCCAGCATTTT.

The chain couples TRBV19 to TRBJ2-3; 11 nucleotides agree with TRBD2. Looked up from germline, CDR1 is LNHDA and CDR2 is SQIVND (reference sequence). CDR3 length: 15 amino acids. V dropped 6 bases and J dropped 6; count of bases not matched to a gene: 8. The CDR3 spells CASSQTSGGPDTQYF. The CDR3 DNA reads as TGTGCCAGTAGCCAAACTAGCGGGGGCCCGGATACGCAGTATTTT.

The CDR3 is CATSRDAGADYGYTF. CDR3 in DNA: TGTGCCACCAGCAGAGACGCAGGGGCGGACTATGGCTACACCTTC. The chain couples TRBV15 to TRBJ1-2; TRBD1 might be the D (6 bases). The CDR3 has 15 residues. Germline V gene sequence: CDR1 LNHNV, CDR2 YYDKDF (reference sequence). V lost 0 bases, J lost 3 bases, and 11 bases lay in between.

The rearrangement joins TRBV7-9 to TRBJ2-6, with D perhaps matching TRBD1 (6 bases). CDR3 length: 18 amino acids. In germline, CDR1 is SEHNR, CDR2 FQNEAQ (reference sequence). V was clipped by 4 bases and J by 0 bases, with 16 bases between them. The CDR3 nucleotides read TGTGCCAGCAGCTCAGATTATACAGGGAGCTCTGGGGCCAACGTCCTGACTTTC. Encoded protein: CASSSDYTGSSGANVLTF.

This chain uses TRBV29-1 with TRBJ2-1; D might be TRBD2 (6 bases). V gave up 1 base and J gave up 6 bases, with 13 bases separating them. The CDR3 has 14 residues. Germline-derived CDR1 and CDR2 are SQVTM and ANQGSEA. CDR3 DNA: TGCAGCGTTGAAGGGGCGGGGTTCTTCAATGAGCAGTTCTTC. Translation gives CSVEGAGFFNEQFF.

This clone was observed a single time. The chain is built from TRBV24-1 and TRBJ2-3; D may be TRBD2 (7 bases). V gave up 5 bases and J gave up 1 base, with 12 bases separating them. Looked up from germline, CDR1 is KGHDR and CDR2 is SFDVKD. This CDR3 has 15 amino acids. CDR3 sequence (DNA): TGTGCCACCAGTGCCACGGGGGGCGGCACAGATACGCAGTATTTT. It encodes CATSATGGGTDTQYF.

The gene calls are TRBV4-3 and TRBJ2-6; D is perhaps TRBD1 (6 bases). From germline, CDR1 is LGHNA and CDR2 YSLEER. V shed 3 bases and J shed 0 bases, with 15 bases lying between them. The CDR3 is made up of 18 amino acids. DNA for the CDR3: TGCGCCAGCAGCCAGGACAGTCAAGCAAGCTCTGGGGCCAACGTCCTGACTTTC. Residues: CASSQDSQASSGANVLTF.

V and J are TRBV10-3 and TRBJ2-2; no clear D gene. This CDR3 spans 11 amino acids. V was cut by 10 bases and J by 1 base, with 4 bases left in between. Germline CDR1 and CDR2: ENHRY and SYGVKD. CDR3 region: CATGNTGELFF. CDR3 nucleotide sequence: TGTGCCACAGGGAACACCGGGGAGCTGTTTTTT.

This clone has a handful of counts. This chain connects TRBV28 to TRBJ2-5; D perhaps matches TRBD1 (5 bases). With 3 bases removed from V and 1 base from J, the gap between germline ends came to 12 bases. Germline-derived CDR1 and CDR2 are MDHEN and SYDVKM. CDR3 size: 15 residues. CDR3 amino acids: CASSLAGPGQETQYF. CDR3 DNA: TGTGCCAGCAGTTTGGCAGGGCCGGGCCAAGAGACCCAGTACTTC.

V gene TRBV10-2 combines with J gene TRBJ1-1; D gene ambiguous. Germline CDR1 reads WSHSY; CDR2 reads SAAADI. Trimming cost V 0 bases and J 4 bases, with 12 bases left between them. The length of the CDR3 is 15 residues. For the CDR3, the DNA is TGCGCCAGCAGTGAGTCTCGCCGGCGGGTCACTGAAGCTTTCTTT. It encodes CASSESRRRVTEAFF.

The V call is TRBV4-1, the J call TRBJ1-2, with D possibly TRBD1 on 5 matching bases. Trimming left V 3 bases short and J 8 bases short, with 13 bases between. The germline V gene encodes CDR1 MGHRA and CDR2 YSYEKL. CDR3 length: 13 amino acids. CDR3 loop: CASSHRVGGGYTF. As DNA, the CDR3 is TGCGCCAGCAGCCACAGGGTGGGGGGAGGCTACACCTTC.

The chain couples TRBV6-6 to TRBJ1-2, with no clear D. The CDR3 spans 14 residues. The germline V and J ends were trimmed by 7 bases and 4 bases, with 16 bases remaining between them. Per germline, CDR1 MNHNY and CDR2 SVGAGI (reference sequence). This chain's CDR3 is CASISSALGYGYTF. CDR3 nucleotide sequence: TGTGCCAGCATCTCCAGCGCCCTCGGCTATGGCTACACCTTC.

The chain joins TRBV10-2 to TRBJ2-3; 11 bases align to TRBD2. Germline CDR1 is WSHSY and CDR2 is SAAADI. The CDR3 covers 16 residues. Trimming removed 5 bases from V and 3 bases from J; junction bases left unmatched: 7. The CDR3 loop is CASSRSSGGLTDTQYF. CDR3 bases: TGCGCCAGCAGTAGGTCTAGCGGGGGGTTGACAGATACGCAGTATTTT.

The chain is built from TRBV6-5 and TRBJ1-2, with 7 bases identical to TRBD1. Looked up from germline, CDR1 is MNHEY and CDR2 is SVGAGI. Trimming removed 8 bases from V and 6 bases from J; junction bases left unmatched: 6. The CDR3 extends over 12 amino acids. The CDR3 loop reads CASRDSDDGYTF. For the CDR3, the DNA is TGTGCCAGCCGGGACAGTGACGATGGCTACACCTTC.

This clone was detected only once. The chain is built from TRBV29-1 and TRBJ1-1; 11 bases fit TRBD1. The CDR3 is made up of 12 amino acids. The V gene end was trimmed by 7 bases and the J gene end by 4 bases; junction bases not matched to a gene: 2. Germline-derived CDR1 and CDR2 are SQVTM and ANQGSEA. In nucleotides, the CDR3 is TGCAGCGGTGGGACAGGGGGCACTGAAGCTTTCTTT. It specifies CSGGTGGTEAFF.

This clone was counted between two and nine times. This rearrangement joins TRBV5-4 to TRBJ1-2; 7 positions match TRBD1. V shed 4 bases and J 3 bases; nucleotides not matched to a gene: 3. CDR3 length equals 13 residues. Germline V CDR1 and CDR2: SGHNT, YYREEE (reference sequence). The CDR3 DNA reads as TGTGCCAGCAGCCGGGACAGCTACTATGGCTACACCTTC. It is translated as CASSRDSYYGYTF.